The clone carrying this T cell receptor beta chain turned up a few times. V shed 3 bases and J 4 bases; nucleotides not matched to a gene: 7. The germline gives CDR1 GTSNPN, CDR2 SVGIG (reference sequence). The CDR3 has 14 amino acids. The record originates from a study of blood T cell repertoires in COVID-19. TCRdb's table, derived via immunoSEQ multiplex PCR, lists solely in-frame clones and lacks some. The sample includes approximately 190,000 clones, around 84% of them seen just once. V is TRBV30 and J is TRBJ1-2; 8 bases line up with TRBD1. Sequencing was done on a sample of peripheral blood. The clonotype was recovered from a man aged 25 to 40 with active or convalescent COVID-19. The CDR3 loop reads CAWSETGDSYGYTF. As DNA, the CDR3 is TGTGCCTGGAGCGAGACAGGGGATTCCTATGGCTACACCTTC.